This passage covers 18 T cell receptor beta chains from one sample sequenced in a study of identical twins. TCRdb passed the 5' RACE reads through MiXCR, listing each CDR3 protein once. This sample has around 490,000 distinct CDR3 sequences, with under 25% found just once. Separately, the same data were catalogued under a study of yellow fever vaccine responses in identical twins.

Material for sequencing was CD4+ T cells sorted from blood. These receptors were obtained from a woman younger than 35 in good health.

The CDR3 DNA sequence: TGTGCCAGCAGTTTCACCCGACAGGGAAGGCGGGAGACCCAGTACTTC. Amino acids: CASSFTRQGRRETQYF. The rearrangement uses TRBV28 and TRBJ2-5, with TRBD1 matching over 7 bases. The ends lost 3 bases at V and 5 bases at J; junction bases unmatched: 12. The germline V gene encodes CDR1 MDHEN and CDR2 SYDVKM. The CDR3 sequence is 16 residues long.

This sequence joins TRBV2 and TRBJ2-7; TRBD1 is a possible D gene (5 bases). The V gene's germline CDR1 is SNHLY and CDR2 FYNNEI. The CDR3 loop spans 13 amino acids. Trimming left V 4 bases short and J 3 bases short, with 10 bases between. CDR3 nucleotides: TGTGCCAGCAGTGTGGACACTATCTACGAGCAGTACTTC. It translates to CASSVDTIYEQYF.

This clonotype was counted a few times. The rearrangement uses TRBV11-2 and TRBJ2-1; a possible D gene is TRBD2 (5 bases). The CDR3 spans 18 residues. Germline loops: CDR1 SGHAT, CDR2 FQNNGV. V was cut by 0 bases and J by 0 bases, with 15 bases left in between. DNA for the CDR3: TGTGCCAGCAGCTTAGAAAGATCGGGAATGGGCTCCTACAATGAGCAGTTCTTC. Its protein product is CASSLERSGMGSYNEQFF.

This chain connects TRBV6-1 to TRBJ2-1; TRBD1 might be the D (6 bases). V lost 6 bases and J lost 6, with 12 bases in between. CDR1 and CDR2 (germline): MNHNS, SASEGT. The CDR3 is 13 amino acids. As DNA, the CDR3 is TGTGCCAGCAGGATGACAGGTGTCAATGAGCAGTTCTTC. It codes for CASRMTGVNEQFF.

The sample holds a few counts of this clonotype. The CDR3 sequence: CASSLVWGNNNSPLHF. CDR3 DNA sequence: TGTGCCAGCAGCTTAGTATGGGGAAACAATAATTCACCCCTCCACTTT. V and J are TRBV11-2 and TRBJ1-6; D is uncertain. Germline assignment: CDR1 SGHAT and CDR2 FQNNGV. This CDR3 region has 16 residues. V lost 1 base to trimming and J lost 5 bases, with 12 bases between them.

The V call is TRBV20-1, the J call TRBJ2-7; D is ambiguous. Trimming removed 0 bases at V and 4 bases at J, with 10 bases between. The CDR3 sequence is 13 residues long. Germline V CDR1 and CDR2: DFQATT, SNEGSKA (reference sequence). The CDR3 bases are TGCAGTGCTAGAGAGGCTTATGGATACGAGCAGTACTTC. Protein sequence: CSAREAYGYEQYF.

This clonotype came up a few times. The rearrangement joins TRBV6-6 to TRBJ1-5, with no clear D. Deletions cut 7 bases from V and 1 base from J, with 8 bases between. The CDR3 runs to 13 residues. From germline, CDR1 is MNHNY and CDR2 SVGAGI (reference sequence). In DNA, the CDR3 is TGTGCCAGCACCTCGACAAGCAATCAGCCCCAGCATTTT. It specifies CASTSTSNQPQHF.

This clonotype has a handful of counts. The chain carries TRBV20-1 and TRBJ2-7; D is unclear. With 6 bases removed from V and 4 bases from J, the gap between germline ends came to 22 bases. The CDR3 is 15 amino acids. Germline V lookup: CDR1 DFQATT, CDR2 SNEGSKA (reference sequence). Written as DNA, the CDR3 is TGCAGTGCCCAACGTCCGGCAGCTGTACGTTACGAGCAGTACTTC. This sequence encodes CSAQRPAAVRYEQYF.

The sample holds a few counts of this clonotype. The CDR3 DNA is TGTGCCGTTCCTCCCGGGACGGTGAACACCGGGGAGCTGTTTTTT. It translates to CAVPPGTVNTGELFF. The rearrangement links TRBV6-1 to TRBJ2-2, with D perhaps matching TRBD1 or TRBD2 (5 bases each). The CDR3 extends over 15 amino acids. Germline lookup yields CDR1 MNHNS and CDR2 SASEGT. Trimming stripped 11 bases from V and 1 base from J, with 17 bases between.

The chain uses TRBV28 and TRBJ2-5; 10 nucleotides align to TRBD2. Per germline, CDR1 MDHEN and CDR2 SYDVKM. The CDR3 is 17 amino acids. The ends lost 5 bases at V and 3 bases at J; junction bases unmatched: 12. CDR3 protein: CASSHPPGLAGEETQYF. CDR3 DNA sequence: TGTGCCAGCAGTCACCCGCCAGGGCTAGCGGGGGAAGAGACCCAGTACTTC.

This clonotype has only a few counts. CDR3 region: CSASRLEGGKLFF. In DNA form, the CDR3 reads TGCAGTGCTAGTCGCCTGGAGGGGGGAAAACTGTTTTTT. This chain links TRBV20-1 with TRBJ1-4; D is perhaps TRBD1 (6 bases). The CDR3 is made up of 13 amino acids. The germline gives CDR1 DFQATT, CDR2 SNEGSKA (reference sequence). V lost 3 bases and J 10 bases, leaving 15 bases between the germline ends.

The table lists this clonotype with a few counts. The chain employs TRBV7-9 and TRBJ1-1; perhaps TRBD1 as D (5 bases). Germline V gives CDR1 SEHNR, CDR2 FQNEAQ (reference sequence). Trimming removed 5 bases at V and 4 bases at J, with 11 bases between. The CDR3 is 13 residues long. The CDR3 DNA reads TGTGCCAGCAGCCCTCGCCAGGGCACTGAAGCTTTCTTT. Residues: CASSPRQGTEAFF.

This clonotype occurred a few times. The chain combines TRBV4-2 with TRBJ2-2; TRBD2 matches at 8 bases. This CDR3 is built from 15 residues. The germline V gene has CDR1 LGHNA and CDR2 YNFKEQ. Trimming took 0 bases from V and 6 from J; bases not matched to a gene: 3. Written as DNA, the CDR3 is TGTGCCAGCAGCCAAGAGCGGGGGGCCTCCGGGGAGCTGTTTTTT. Translation: CASSQERGASGELFF.

In this sample, this clonotype turned up many times. The chain combines TRBV20-1 with TRBJ2-2; TRBD2 agrees at 10 bases. Germline CDR1 DFQATT, CDR2 SNEGSKA (reference sequence). J lost 5 bases, V lost 2 bases, and 5 bases had no gene match. This CDR3 has 15 residues. CDR3: CSARSGGAKTGELFF. The CDR3 region has the DNA TGCAGTGCTAGAAGCGGGGGGGCCAAGACCGGGGAGCTGTTTTTT.

This clonotype was detected a few times. The chain combines TRBV5-5 with TRBJ2-7; 9 bases line up with TRBD1. The CDR3 totals 16 residues. The germline CDR1 and CDR2 sequences are SGHKS and YYEKEE (reference sequence). V lost 1 base, J lost 5 bases, and 10 bases stayed unmatched. The CDR3 sequence: CASSLLESGTGHEQYF. CDR3 DNA sequence: TGTGCCAGCAGCTTGTTGGAGAGTGGGACAGGGCACGAGCAGTACTTC.

The chain is built from TRBV12-3 or TRBV12-4 and TRBJ2-1, with TRBD2 matching over 7 bases. After removal of 5 bases from V and 5 bases from J, the junction contained 9 bases not matched to a gene. This CDR3 comprises 15 residues. This chain's CDR3 is CASSAAGDRHNEQFF. In nucleotides, the CDR3 is TGTGCCAGCAGTGCTGCGGGGGACCGCCACAATGAGCAGTTCTTC.

The genes are TRBV3-1 and TRBJ1-2, with TRBD1 identical over 10 bases. The V gene's germline CDR1 is LGHDT and CDR2 YNNKEL (reference sequence). The ends lost 7 bases at V and 4 bases at J; junction bases unmatched: 6. The CDR3 sequence is 14 residues long. The CDR3 protein is CASTRGQGSYGYTF. The DNA of the CDR3 is TGTGCCAGCACCCGGGGACAGGGGAGCTATGGCTACACCTTC.

This clonotype appeared many times. The V gene is TRBV7-9, the J gene TRBJ2-5, with 7 bases that match TRBD1. The CDR3 loop spans 14 amino acids. The germline CDR1 and CDR2 sequences are SEHNR and FQNEAQ (reference sequence). Trimming cost V 5 bases and J 2 bases; bases outside gene matches: 5. The CDR3 loop is CASSPGQAQETQYF. The CDR3 nucleotides are TGTGCCAGCAGCCCCGGACAGGCTCAAGAGACCCAGTACTTC.